This T cell receptor (beta chain) stems from a study of regulatory T cells in long-lasting Graves disease. Background on the study: Newly diagnosed Graves' patients had under 3 months of antithyroid drugs.

The CDR3 extends over 13 amino acids. Germline V gene sequence: CDR1 SGHVS, CDR2 FNYEAQ. Trimming cost V 2 bases and J 5 bases; bases outside gene matches: 3. The table lists this clonotype with many counts. Libraries of TCR beta came from iRepertoire HTBI primers plus Arm-PCR of CDR3 regions. Each CDR3 protein gets one entry after TCRdb re-called the multiplex PCR reads with MiXCR. The table has under 300,000 distinct CDR3 sequences, around 21% seen once. Documented time point: newly diagnosed GD, antithyroid drugs for less than 3 months. From PBMCs, RNA was extracted and then used to make the TCR library.

This receptor was obtained from a female donor with Graves disease. The starting material was peripheral blood mononuclear cells (PBMCs), obtained at new diagnosis, from a patient treated with antithyroid drugs. The chain links TRBV7-6 to TRBJ2-7; 7 bases fit TRBD2. The CDR3 region is CASSLYRGDEQYF. The CDR3 DNA follows: TGTGCCAGCAGCTTATATCGGGGGGACGAGCAGTACTTC.